The TCR beta chain under discussion was sequenced for a study of cytomegalovirus exposure and HLA in healthy donors. Turning to this clone: What it recognizes is unknown.

Germline V lookup: CDR1 MNHEY, CDR2 SVGAGI. CDR3 length: 13 residues. V dropped 8 bases and J dropped 2 bases, with 9 bases sitting between them. Assay: immunoSEQ multiplex PCR; the TCRdb copy retains only in-frame clones and omits some. In the table there are more than 100,000 clones, 88% of which are singletons. Notes on the study in general: It was reported that the classifier diagnosed cytomegalovirus status with high specificity and sensitivity in both the original and validation cohorts.

Sequenced: PBMCs. The clonotype was recovered from a man younger than 45 in good health and CMV-seronegative. The rearrangement links TRBV6-5 to TRBJ2-2; tentatively, D is TRBD2 (5 bases). The CDR3 nucleotides read TGTGCCAGCCGGGAAACCAACACCGGGGAGCTGTTTTTT. It translates to CASRETNTGELFF.